What follows are 12 T cell receptor beta chains derived from one specimen sequenced in a study of blood T cell repertoires in COVID-19. Sequenced by immunoSEQ multiplex PCR; TCRdb stores in-frame clones only, minus some. There are 300,000 to 400,000 clones in the sample; roughly 85% occur only once, and 1.9% lies in the top ten. What was sequenced was PBMCs or T cells enriched from blood (not recorded which). All receptors derive from a woman younger than 45 who had been exposed to COVID-19.

In this sample, this clone turned up a few times. The chain couples TRBV7-8 to TRBJ2-1; 8 bases map to TRBD2. J gave up 8 bases and V 4 bases, and 13 bases lay outside the gene matches. CDR1 and CDR2 from the germline V gene are SGHVS and FQNEAQ. The length of the CDR3 is 16 residues. CDR3 nucleotides: TGTGCCAGCAGCTCCGAAGGGACTAGGTTTTCGGATGAGCAGTTCTTC. It codes for CASSSEGTRFSDEQFF. Full variable domain (outside the CDR3, taken from reference TRBV7-8 and TRBJ2-1): GAGVSQSPRYKVAKRGQDVALRCDPISGHVSLFWYQQALGQGPEFLTYFQNEAQLDKSGLPSDRFFAERPEGSVSTLKIQRTQQEDSAVYLCASSSEGTRFSDEQFFGPGTRLTVL.

Comment on this clone: Germline is not matched at one junction end, which may reflect a read error. The rearrangement links TRBV7-9 to TRBJ1-3, with D possibly TRBD1 on 6 matching bases. CDR3 length equals 16 residues. The germline CDR1 and CDR2 sequences are SEHNR and FQNEAQ (reference sequence). CDR3 bases: TGTGCCAGCAGTTTAGGTCGGGGGGGCGCTGGAAACACCATATATTTT. It translates to CASSLGRGGAGNTIYF.

This chain uses TRBV7-2 with TRBJ2-7; the D gene is possibly TRBD1 (5 bases). CDR3 length: 13 amino acids. Germline-derived CDR1 and CDR2 are SGHTA and FQGNSA. V shed 7 bases and J shed 4 bases, with 14 bases lying between them. CDR3 sequence: CASTDVRAYEQYF. In DNA, the CDR3 is TGTGCCAGCACCGATGTCAGGGCGTACGAGCAGTACTTC.

This clone occurred once. One end of the junction fails to match germline, which may point to a read error. This sequence joins TRBV7-9 and TRBJ2-2; D unresolved. The germline gives CDR1 SEHNR, CDR2 FQNEAQ (reference sequence). The CDR3 is 11 amino acids. This chain's CDR3 is CASSDTRELFF. The CDR3 nucleotides are TGTGCCAGCAGCGACACCAGGGAGCTGTTTTTT. The whole variable domain, filled in from reference TRBV7-9 and TRBJ2-2, reads DTGVSQNPRHKITKRGQNVTFRCDPISEHNRLYWYRQTLGQGPEFLTYFQNEAQLEKSRLLSDRFSAERPKGSFSTLEIQRTEQGDSAMYLCASSDTRELFFGEGSRLTVL.

The chain combines TRBV18 with TRBJ2-3, with D tentatively TRBD1 (5 bases). The germline CDR1 and CDR2 sequences are KGHSH and LQKENI. This CDR3 region has 15 residues. Trimming pared 4 bases from V and 2 bases from J, leaving 13 bases between. The CDR3 coding sequence is TGTGCCAGCTCACAGGACACCTCATACACAGATACGCAGTATTTT. Translating it yields CASSQDTSYTDTQYF.

The genes are TRBV13 and TRBJ1-2; D gene unclear. The germline V gene encodes CDR1 PRHDT and CDR2 FYEKMQ (reference sequence). The germline V and J ends were trimmed by 1 base and 4 bases, with 10 bases remaining between them. This CDR3 is 14 amino acids long. In DNA form, the CDR3 reads TGTGCCAGCAGCTTAGCTGGCAGGCCCTATGGCTACACCTTC. The encoded protein is CASSLAGRPYGYTF.

This clone was seen once. The CDR3 loop is CARQGPNTEAFF. The CDR3 coding sequence is TGTGCCAGACAGGGTCCGAACACTGAAGCTTTCTTT. The chain uses TRBV28 and TRBJ1-1; possible D gene TRBD1, 6 bases. Between the trimmed V and J ends, which lost 9 bases and 1 base, there was a span of 9 bases. In germline, CDR1 is MDHEN, CDR2 SYDVKM. The CDR3 consists of 12 residues.

The rearrangement links TRBV5-1 to TRBJ2-3; D unclear. The CDR3 length is 13 residues. CDR1 is SGHRS and CDR2 is YFSETQ in the germline V gene. Trimming removed 2 bases at V and 6 bases at J, with 10 bases between. Written as DNA, the CDR3 is TGCGCCAGCAGCTTCTCTACCTTTGATACGCAGTATTTT. Amino acids: CASSFSTFDTQYF.

The chain joins TRBV7-9 to TRBJ1-6; D gene ambiguous. Trimming pared 5 bases from V and 6 bases from J, leaving 11 bases between. The CDR3 consists of 14 residues. Germline-derived CDR1 and CDR2 are SEHNR and FQNEAQ (reference sequence). The CDR3 DNA sequence: TGTGCCAGCAGCGAAGGGAGCCTTAATTCACCCCTCCACTTT. It yields the protein CASSEGSLNSPLHF.

The rearrangement joins TRBV25-1 to TRBJ1-4; no clear D. The CDR3 is 13 residues long. V lost 4 bases, J lost 4 bases, and 7 bases lay in between. In germline, CDR1 is MGHDK, CDR2 SYGVNS. The CDR3 DNA is TGTGCCAGCAGTGGGCCCAATAATGAAAAACTGTTTTTT. Protein: CASSGPNNEKLFF.

This chain uses TRBV7-2 with TRBJ2-1, with 9 bases identical to TRBD2. V trimming: 2 bases; J trimming: 3 bases; junction bases outside the gene matches: 2. The CDR3 is 15 residues long. The V gene's germline CDR1 is SGHTA and CDR2 FQGNSA. The CDR3 is CASSLLAGFYNEQFF. The CDR3, as DNA: TGTGCCAGCAGCTTACTAGCGGGATTCTACAATGAGCAGTTCTTC.

The chain is built from TRBV4-3 and TRBJ2-1; 8 bases align to TRBD2. V lost 1 base to trimming and J lost 3 bases; unmatched junction nucleotides: 5. Germline assignment: CDR1 LGHNA and CDR2 YSLEER. This CDR3 comprises 16 residues. CDR3 coding DNA: TGCGCCAGCAGCCAAGGGACAGCGGGGGTCTACAATGAGCAGTTCTTC. Amino acid sequence: CASSQGTAGVYNEQFF.